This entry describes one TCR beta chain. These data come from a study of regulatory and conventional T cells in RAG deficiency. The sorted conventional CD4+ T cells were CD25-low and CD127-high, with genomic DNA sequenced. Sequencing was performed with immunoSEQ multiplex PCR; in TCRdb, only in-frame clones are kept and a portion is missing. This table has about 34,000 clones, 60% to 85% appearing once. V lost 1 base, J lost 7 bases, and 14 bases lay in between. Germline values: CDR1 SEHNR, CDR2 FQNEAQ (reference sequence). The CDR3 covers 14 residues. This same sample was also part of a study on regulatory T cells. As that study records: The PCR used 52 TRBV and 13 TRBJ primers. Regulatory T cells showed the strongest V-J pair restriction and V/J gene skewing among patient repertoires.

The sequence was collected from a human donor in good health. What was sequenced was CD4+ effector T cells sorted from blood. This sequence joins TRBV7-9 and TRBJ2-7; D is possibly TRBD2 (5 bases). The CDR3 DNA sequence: TGTGCCAGCAGCTTAGATGTGTCCTCGGGAGAGCAGTACTTC. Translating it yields CASSLDVSSGEQYF. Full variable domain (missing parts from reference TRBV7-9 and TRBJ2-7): DTGVSQNPRHKITKRGQNVTFRCDPISEHNRLYWYRQTLGQGPEFLTYFQNEAQLEKSRLLSDRFSAERPKGSFSTLEIQRTEQGDSAMYLCASSLDVSSGEQYFGPGTRLTVT.